Reported below is one T cell receptor (beta chain). The target of this receptor is not known. Base qualities were left out, and no much larger clone turns up one base away. This sample is drawn from a study of response to subunit inactivated influenza vaccine (dated by TCRdb to 2016 to 2019). About the investigation overall: To follow how T cells responded to a trivalent subunit inactivated influenza vaccine, the researchers relied on deep quantitative profiling of the T cell receptor repertoire.

Its CDR3 holds 14 amino acids, cysteine through phenylalanine. Solely the CDR3 DNA is kept, with 42 bases framed from the first base. Taken from the germline V gene (reference sequence), the CDR1 and CDR2 loops are SEHNR and FQNEAQ. The germline V end is reduced by 6 bases and the J end by 0 bases; junction bases left unmatched: 5. Library preparation employed RT-PCR. TCRdb records Illumina HiSeq 2500 as the sequencer. TCRdb itself trimmed the public reads at Q25 with fastp, ran MiXCR and retained productive beta chains. Rows are combined by CDR3 protein, so each entry shows the most common genes and DNA. This sample gives a few hundred thousand distinct CDR3 sequences in total; roughly 12% of them show up just once. Jointly, the top ten make up 9.5% to 12% of the sample. Overall results and qualifications from the work: The authors suggested that each seasonal influenza vaccination may recruit only a limited number of new T cells.

These same records also appear under a second study, on T cells expressing NK-cell markers. The second source states: TCR beta cDNA libraries were made by 5'RACE template switching that added a universal primer site and unique molecular identifiers. Eight or nine donors provided sorted CD3+CD56+NKG2C+, CD3+CD56+NKG2C- and CD3+CD56-NKG2C+ T-cell subsets, whose TCR beta-chain repertoires were profiled. Of the eight sequenced donors, seven were found to be HCMV-seropositive and one was found to be HCMV-seronegative. In several experiments an anti-gammadeltaTCR antibody was added to restrict sorting to alphabetaTCR-expressing T cells. In six donors, the dominant CD3+CD56+NKG2C+ clonotypes were found to rank among the top 10 CD8+ clonotypes and to make up about 1.0-7.0% of CD8+ T cells. Those dominant clonotypes were again the most abundant among CD3+CD56-NKG2C+ cells in a handful of donors, at about 25-65%. Whether the expanded NKG2C-expressing T cell clones were specific for HCMV antigens was left unclear. All eight donors whose samples were sequenced were randomly selected healthy volunteers, three of them men and five women. HCMV serostatus was determined by detecting HCMV-specific IgG in serum with a commercial ELISA kit. Ficoll density gradient centrifugation was used to isolate peripheral blood mononuclear cells from blood. For about 6 donors, unsorted PBMC were also used to sequence bulk peripheral blood T-cell repertoires. cDNA synthesis was primed from the TCR beta constant segment, followed by two successive PCR amplification steps. Illumina HiSeq 2000/2500, MiSeq or NextSeq was used to sequence libraries as 2 x 150 bp reads. MIGEC was used to demultiplex reads and group the reads by UMI, and MiTCR was used to assemble and quantify clonotypes. To remove erroneous sequences, TCR cDNA sequences were retained only when supported by two or more reads. The tcR package was used for downstream repertoire analysis, and clonotypes were matched between fractions using CDR3 nucleotide sequence together with V segment. VDJmatch was used to annotate antigen specificity against VDJdb, with one amino acid substitution in CDR3 allowed.

This sequence was found in a man aged 45-60 years who received an inactivated influenza vaccine. Donor details come from another sample of the same person, matched by shared clones. Sequenced material: PBMCs from blood, taken on the day of vaccination. This receptor chain uses TRBV7-9 and TRBJ2-7, and 7 bases in between align with TRBD1. Read as DNA, the sequence is TGTGCCAGCAGAAGGACAGGCCTCTCCTACGAGCAGTACTTC. Translated, it gives CASRRTGLSYEQYF.